This T cell receptor (beta chain) was sequenced for a study of blood T cell repertoires in COVID-19. TCRdb's table, derived via immunoSEQ multiplex PCR, lists solely in-frame clones and lacks some. The data show about 280,000 clones, approximately 85% seen once. The CDR3 is 16 amino acids. Germline-derived CDR1 and CDR2 are SGHDT and YYEEEE. The germline V and J ends were trimmed by 2 bases and 0 bases, with 11 bases remaining between them. What was sequenced was peripheral blood. The rearrangement joins TRBV5-6 to TRBJ1-4; D is unresolved. This sequence was found in a middle-aged man with active or convalescent COVID-19. The DNA for the CDR3 is TGTGCCAGCAGCTTAGCGGGTATGACAACTAATGAAAAACTGTTTTTT. Translating it yields CASSLAGMTTNEKLFF.